This entry lists 14 T cell receptor beta chains sequenced from one sample in a study of T cell changes during pregnancy in multiple sclerosis. The assay was immunoSEQ multiplex PCR, and TCRdb's table has in-frame clones only and misses some. The repertoire has about 77,000 clones, about 92% of them found once; the top ten carry 2.5% to 3%. The sample in question was peripheral blood, obtained after pregnancy. These receptors originate from a female donor in good health, enrolled as a control in a pregnancy study.

V usage is TRBV29-1 and J usage is TRBJ2-3; no clear D gene. The CDR3 consists of 12 residues. Trimming left V 4 bases short and J 2 bases short, with 7 bases between. Germline V CDR1 and CDR2: SQVTM, ANQGSEA. The CDR3 DNA follows: TGCAGCGTTGGCGGATACACAGATACGCAGTATTTT. It is translated as CSVGGYTDTQYF.

The gene calls are TRBV25-1 and TRBJ2-7; 7 bases are a match to TRBD1. This CDR3 has 14 residues. Unmatched junction bases numbered 9, after V lost 5 bases and J lost 5 bases. CDR1 is MGHDK, CDR2 SYGVNS, per germline. The CDR3 DNA sequence: TGTGCCAGCAGTACTGGGCAGGGGGTGGACGAGCAGTACTTC. This sequence encodes CASSTGQGVDEQYF.

J is TRBJ2-3 and V is TRBV29-1; D might be TRBD1 (6 bases). From germline, CDR1 is SQVTM and CDR2 ANQGSEA. The CDR3 loop spans 14 amino acids. The V end was cut by 4 bases, the J end by 2 bases, with 13 bases between. The chain's CDR3 is CSVANRDTTDTQYF. The CDR3 bases are TGCAGCGTTGCTAACCGGGACACCACAGATACGCAGTATTTT.

This clone is a singleton in its sample. The chain links TRBV19 to TRBJ2-5; TRBD1 matches 11 bases. The CDR3 covers 13 residues. V trimming: 5 bases; J trimming: 5 bases; junction bases outside the gene matches: 1. Germline V lookup: CDR1 LNHDA, CDR2 SQIVND (reference sequence). The CDR3: CASSWDRGETQYF. The CDR3 DNA reads TGTGCCAGTAGTTGGGACAGGGGGGAGACCCAGTACTTC.

The rearrangement uses TRBV10-2 and TRBJ2-1; TRBD2 matches 8 bases. The V gene's germline CDR1 is WSHSY and CDR2 SAAADI. The V gene end was trimmed by 4 bases and the J gene end by 9 bases; junction bases not matched to a gene: 5. CDR3 size: 13 residues. The CDR3 here is CASSGFSGVEQFF. CDR3 sequence (DNA): TGCGCCAGCAGTGGGTTTAGCGGGGTTGAGCAGTTCTTC.

The chain has TRBV18 and TRBJ2-1, with TRBD1 identical over 9 bases. The germline gives CDR1 KGHSH, CDR2 LQKENI. The CDR3 consists of 14 residues. V lost 3 bases to trimming and J lost 8 bases; unmatched junction nucleotides: 5. The CDR3 DNA sequence: TGTGCCAGCTCACCGGGACAGGGTAGGGATGAGCAGTTCTTC. Its protein product is CASSPGQGRDEQFF.

The chain combines TRBV7-8 with TRBJ2-1, with D tentatively TRBD1 (5 bases). Trimming took off 4 bases at V and 0 bases at J, with 10 bases between the two ends. Germline CDR1 and CDR2: SGHVS and FQNEAQ. This CDR3 is 15 amino acids long. CDR3 nucleotide sequence: TGTGCCAGCAGCTCAGACAGCAGCTCCTACAATGAGCAGTTCTTC. Amino acids: CASSSDSSSYNEQFF.

The chain combines TRBV4-1 with TRBJ1-1; D remains unclear. CDR3 size: 16 residues. Germline loops: CDR1 MGHRA, CDR2 YSYEKL. The germline V and J ends were trimmed by 1 base and 1 base, with 13 bases remaining between them. The CDR3 region has the DNA TGCGCCAGCAGCCAAGGGAGAAGCCTGGGGAACACTGAAGCTTTCTTT. Its translation is CASSQGRSLGNTEAFF.

This clone showed up just once. V usage is TRBV28 and J usage is TRBJ1-4; a possible D gene is TRBD1 (5 bases). V gave up 10 bases and J gave up 11 bases, with 20 bases separating them. Germline lookup yields CDR1 MDHEN and CDR2 SYDVKM. The CDR3 spans 13 residues. The CDR3 nucleotides are TGTGCCACCCAGACAGAGAGTACAGAGAAACTGTTTTTT. Translated, it gives CATQTESTEKLFF. Using reference TRBV28 and TRBJ1-4 for the parts outside the CDR3, the full variable domain is DVKVTQSSRYLVKRTGEKVFLECVQDMDHENMFWYRQDPGLGLRLIYFSYDVKMKEKGDIPEGYSVSREKKERFSLILESASTNQTSMYLCATQTESTEKLFFGSGTQLSVL.

The V and J genes are TRBV9 and TRBJ1-2; unclear D gene. The CDR3 is made up of 12 amino acids. Trimming took 3 bases from V and 7 from J, leaving 10 bases between them. Germline V CDR1 and CDR2: SGDLS, YYNGEE. CDR3 in amino acids: CASSGQEGGYTF. The CDR3 DNA follows: TGTGCCAGCAGCGGGCAGGAGGGTGGCTACACCTTC. The full variable domain, completed using reference TRBV9 and TRBJ1-2, is DSGVTQTPKHLITATGQRVTLRCSPRSGDLSVYWYQQSLDQGLQFLIQYYNGEERAKGNILERFSAQQFPDLHSELNLSSLELGDSALYFCASSGQEGGYTFGSGTRLTVV.

J is TRBJ2-5 and V is TRBV7-2; TRBD2 agrees at 7 bases. CDR1 is SGHTA, CDR2 FQGNSA, per germline. The CDR3 length is 15 residues. V was pared by 3 bases and J by 5 bases, with 9 bases of the junction left unmatched. This chain's CDR3 is CASSFQGGGVETQYF. In DNA form, the CDR3 reads TGTGCCAGCAGCTTTCAAGGTGGGGGGGTTGAGACCCAGTACTTC.

The chain carries TRBV7-6 and TRBJ2-7, with D unresolved. Germline loops: CDR1 SGHVS, CDR2 FNYEAQ. Trimming stripped 4 bases from V and 2 bases from J, with 18 bases between. The CDR3 covers 16 residues. The CDR3 coding sequence is TGTGCCAGCAGCTACCGCGAGCTACCAGGTACCTACGAGCAGTACTTC. Amino acid sequence: CASSYRELPGTYEQYF.

The chain recombines TRBV25-1 with TRBJ1-1, with D possibly matching TRBD1 (5 bases). The V end lost 3 bases, the J end lost 5 bases, and 13 bases lay between the germline ends. The CDR3 covers 14 residues. From germline, CDR1 is MGHDK and CDR2 SYGVNS. CDR3 in amino acids: CASSEFGTGTEAFF. The CDR3, as DNA: TGTGCCAGCAGTGAGTTTGGGACTGGTACTGAAGCTTTCTTT. The full variable domain, completed using reference TRBV25-1 and TRBJ1-1, is EADIYQTPRYLVIGTGKKITLECSQTMGHDKMYWYQQDPGMELHLIHYSYGVNSTEKGDLSSESTVSRIRTEHFPLTLESARPSHTSQYLCASSEFGTGTEAFFGQGTRLTVV.

This chain links TRBV5-3 with TRBJ2-7; 7 positions agree with TRBD1. TRBV5-3 is an ORF for which the function is uncertain. V gave up 4 bases and J gave up 4 bases; unmatched junction bases: 8. The CDR3 extends over 14 amino acids. CDR3 sequence (DNA): TGTGCCAGAAGCGCAGGAAAACAGGGGTACGAGCAGTACTTC. Translation: CARSAGKQGYEQYF.